What follows describes a single T cell receptor (beta chain). Its antigen is not identified. Sequencing ends 3 residues short of the CDR3 end; the germline J gene provides the rest. The data originate from a study of T cells in women clearing cervical HPV infection. As for the study in general: Control women cleared a single incident HPV16 infection within 12 months. With HLA typing for only a few women, HLA confounding remains possible. General study results and limits: CIN3+ cases had significantly higher TCR richness than controls; evenness did not differ.

The repertoire was sequenced with immunoSEQ multiplex PCR; TCRdb's copy has only in-frame clones and lacks some. Here the sample table reports approximately 23,000 clones. This CDR3 is built from 13 residues. Germline CDR1 DFQATT, CDR2 SNEGSKA (reference sequence). Trimming removed 4 bases from V and 4 bases from J; junction bases left unmatched: 4. Sequenced input: blood buffy coat. This receptor was obtained from a woman between 18 and 69 years old with a cervical HPV16 infection that either progressed to CIN3+ or cleared (not recorded which). The gene calls are TRBV20-1 and TRBJ2-1, with 7 nucleotides matching TRBD2. The CDR3 loop is CSATSGAYNEQFF. The CDR3 bases that were read are TGCAGTGCTACGAGCGGGGCTTACAATGAG.